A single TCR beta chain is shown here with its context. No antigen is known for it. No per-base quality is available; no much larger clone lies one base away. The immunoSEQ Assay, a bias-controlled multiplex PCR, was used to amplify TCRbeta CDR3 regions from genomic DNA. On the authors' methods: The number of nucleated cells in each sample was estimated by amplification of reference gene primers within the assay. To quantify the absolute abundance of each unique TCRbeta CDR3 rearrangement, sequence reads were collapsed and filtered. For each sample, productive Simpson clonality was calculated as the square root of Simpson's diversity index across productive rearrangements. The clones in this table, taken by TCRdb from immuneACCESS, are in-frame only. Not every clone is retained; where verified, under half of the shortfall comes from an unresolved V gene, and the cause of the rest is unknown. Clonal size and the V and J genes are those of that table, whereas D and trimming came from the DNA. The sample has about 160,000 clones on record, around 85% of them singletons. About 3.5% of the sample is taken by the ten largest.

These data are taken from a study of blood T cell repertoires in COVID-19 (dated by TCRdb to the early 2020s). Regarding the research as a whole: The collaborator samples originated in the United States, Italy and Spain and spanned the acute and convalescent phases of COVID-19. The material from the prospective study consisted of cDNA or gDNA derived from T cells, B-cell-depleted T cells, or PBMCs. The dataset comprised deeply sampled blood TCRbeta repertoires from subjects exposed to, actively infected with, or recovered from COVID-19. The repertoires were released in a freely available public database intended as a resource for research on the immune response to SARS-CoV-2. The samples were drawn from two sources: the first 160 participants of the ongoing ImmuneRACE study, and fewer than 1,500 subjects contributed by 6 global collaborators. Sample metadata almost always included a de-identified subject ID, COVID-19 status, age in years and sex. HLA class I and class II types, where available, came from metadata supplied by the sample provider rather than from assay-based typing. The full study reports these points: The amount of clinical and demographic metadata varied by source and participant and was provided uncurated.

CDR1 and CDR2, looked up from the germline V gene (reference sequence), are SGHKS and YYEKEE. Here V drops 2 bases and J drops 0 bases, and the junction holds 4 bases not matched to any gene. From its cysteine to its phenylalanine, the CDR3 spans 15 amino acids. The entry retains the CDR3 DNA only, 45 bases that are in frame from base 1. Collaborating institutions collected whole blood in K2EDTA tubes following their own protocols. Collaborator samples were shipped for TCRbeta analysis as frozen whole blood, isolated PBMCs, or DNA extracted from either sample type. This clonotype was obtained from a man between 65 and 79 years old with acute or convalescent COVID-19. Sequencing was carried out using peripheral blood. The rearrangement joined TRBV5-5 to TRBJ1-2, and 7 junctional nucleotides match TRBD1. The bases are TGTGCCAGCAGCTTAGAGGGACAGACTAACTATGGCTACACCTTC. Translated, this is CASSLEGQTNYGYTF.